This TCR beta chain was sequenced during a study of early T cells in non-severe SARS-CoV-2 infection (dated by TCRdb to about 2021). Study-level background: Because TCR sequencing was done on bulk RNA from unsorted whole blood, the alpha and beta chains could not be paired. Study-wide conclusions, independent of this receptor: VDJdb matching was skewed toward anti-spike CD8 responses and likely underestimated virus-specific expansions, missing private and CD4 specificities.

The library was made by 5' RACE. The listed sequencing device is NextSeq 500. Unique molecular identifiers were attached to individual cDNA molecules in the TCR library protocol so that sequencing error and PCR bias could be corrected. Sequencing covered both TCR alpha and beta chains, and within each sample the abundances of alpha and beta sequences were tightly co-correlated. The paper's data handling went like this. Decombinator V4 was used to perform V gene, J gene and CDR3 annotation of TCR sequences. Expanded TCRs were defined as changing significantly between any two time points under a Poisson model with p below 0.0001. Abundances of TCRs were expressed as counts per million after normalisation to the total number of TCRs sequenced in each sample. TRAV1-2 paired with TRAJ12, TRAJ20 or TRAJ33 defined MAIT TCRs, while TRAV10 paired with TRAJ18 defined iNKT TCRs. VDJdb, accessed 1 November 2021, was searched for CMV, EBV and SARS-CoV-2 annotated TCRs, excluding TCRs annotated for multiple antigens. The public reads were quality trimmed at Q25 with fastp and then assembled into clones with MiXCR by TCRdb, keeping productive beta chains. Each entry merges the rows of one CDR3 protein and shows their most common DNA and genes. TCRdb, not the authors, supplied the V and J calls. Here the sample has around 40,000 distinct CDR3 sequences; around a tenth occur a single time. Together, the top ten hold around a fifth of the sample.

This clonotype was counted at least ten times. There is no known antigen for this receptor. There are no base qualities to consult, and no much larger clone falls within one base. A case-control design nested within a healthcare worker cohort in London, UK, was used, with weekly nasopharyngeal swab PCR tests and blood sampling performed. Healthcare workers were recruited during the week of the UK lockdown, between 23 and 31 March 2020, and followed weekly for up to about 15 weeks. V is cut back by 5 bases and J by 2 bases, with 5 bases in the junction unmatched. The CDR1 and CDR2 encoded by the germline V gene (reference sequence) are DFQATT and SNEGSKA. Taken from cysteine to phenylalanine, the CDR3 has 15 residues. Only CDR3 DNA remains: 45 bases, in frame from the first base.

The sequence derives from an adult who was a healthcare worker with PCR-confirmed SARS-CoV-2 infection or an uninfected control (not recorded which). In this chain, TRBV20-1 is recombined with TRBJ2-1; 11 nucleotides in the junction match TRBD2. Sequencing input: whole blood. The nucleotides are TGCAGTGCTCCTACTAGCGGGGGAACCTACAATGAGCAGTTCTTC. It specifies CSAPTSGGTYNEQFF.